The following is a T cell receptor beta chain sequence with its context. What it binds is unknown. This entry belongs to a study of cytomegalovirus exposure and HLA in healthy donors. Whole-study context: HLA-typed donors were the source of 83 million or so unique TCRs, which an early data release held.

The PCR ran on 60 Vbeta and 13 Jbeta primers. Produced via immunoSEQ multiplex PCR; TCRdb's table is partial and in-frame only. The table shows roughly 100,000 clones, with more than 60% occurring only once. Germline V gives CDR1 SGHVS, CDR2 FNYEAQ. Trimming removed 1 base at V and 7 bases at J, with 13 bases between. The CDR3 length is 14 residues. Study results and limitations: CMV antigen specificity of three CMV-associated chains was confirmed in vitro. Some segments of the V type, notably TRBV6-2 and TRBV6-3, were excluded as indistinguishable.

The genes are TRBV7-6 and TRBJ1-2; D unresolved. The specimen was PBMCs. This TCR derives from a man aged 35 to 55 in good health and CMV-seronegative. Here the CDR3 reads CASSLGEGRTGYTF. In DNA form, the CDR3 reads TGTGCCAGCAGCTTAGGGGAAGGGAGGACTGGCTACACCTTC.